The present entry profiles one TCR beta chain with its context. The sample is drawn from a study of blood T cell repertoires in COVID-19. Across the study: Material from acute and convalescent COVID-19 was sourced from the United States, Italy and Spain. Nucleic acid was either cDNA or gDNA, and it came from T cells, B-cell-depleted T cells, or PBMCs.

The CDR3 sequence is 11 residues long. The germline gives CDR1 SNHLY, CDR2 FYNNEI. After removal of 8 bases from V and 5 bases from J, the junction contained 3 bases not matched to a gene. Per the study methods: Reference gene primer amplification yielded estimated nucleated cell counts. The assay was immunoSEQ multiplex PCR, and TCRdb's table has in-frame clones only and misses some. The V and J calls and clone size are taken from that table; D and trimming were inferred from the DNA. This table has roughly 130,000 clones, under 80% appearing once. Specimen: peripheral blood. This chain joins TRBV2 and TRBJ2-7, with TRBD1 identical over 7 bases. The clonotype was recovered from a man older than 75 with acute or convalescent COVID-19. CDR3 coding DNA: TGTGCCAGCGGACAGGTCCACGAGCAGTACTTC. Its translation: CASGQVHEQYF.